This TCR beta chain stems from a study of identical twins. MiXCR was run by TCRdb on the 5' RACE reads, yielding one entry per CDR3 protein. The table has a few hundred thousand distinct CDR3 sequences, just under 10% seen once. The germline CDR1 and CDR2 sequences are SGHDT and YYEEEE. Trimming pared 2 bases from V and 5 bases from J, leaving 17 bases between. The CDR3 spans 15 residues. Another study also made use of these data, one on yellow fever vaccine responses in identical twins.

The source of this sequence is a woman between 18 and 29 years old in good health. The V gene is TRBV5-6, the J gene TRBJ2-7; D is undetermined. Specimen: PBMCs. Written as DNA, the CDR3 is TGTGCCAGCAGCTTCAAATACAAGACTCGGGACGAGCAGTACTTC. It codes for CASSFKYKTRDEQYF.